A single sample is the source of the 26 T cell receptor beta chains below, sequenced in a study of cytomegalovirus exposure and HLA in healthy donors. Clones were sequenced by immunoSEQ multiplex PCR, and TCRdb holds only the in-frame ones, with some missing. Here the sample spans under 300,000 clones, 90% being singletons. Input material: PBMCs. The receptor source for this set is a woman aged 18-29 years in good health and CMV-seronegative.

The chain couples TRBV19 to TRBJ1-2, with a possible D match to TRBD1 (5 bases). This CDR3 comprises 17 residues. With 6 bases removed from V and 4 bases from J, the gap between germline ends came to 24 bases. The germline CDR1 and CDR2 sequences are LNHDA and SQIVND (reference sequence). CDR3 sequence (DNA): TGTGCCAGTAGGACATCGACAGCCGATAGCCCAGTCTATGGCTACACCTTC. Translating it yields CASRTSTADSPVYGYTF.

The chain has TRBV29-1 and TRBJ2-5; 12 nucleotides line up with TRBD2. Trimming removed 5 bases from V and 4 bases from J; junction bases left unmatched: 5. CDR1 SQVTM and CDR2 ANQGSEA come from the germline V gene. The CDR3 contains 14 residues. CDR3 DNA sequence: TGCAGCGTTTCTAGCGGGGGGGCCTTAGAGACCCAGTACTTC. Its translation: CSVSSGGALETQYF.

This clone showed up just a few times. The chain is built from TRBV27 and TRBJ1-1; D is ambiguous. The CDR3 covers 13 residues. Per germline, CDR1 MNHEY and CDR2 SMNVEV (reference sequence). The V end was cut by 8 bases, the J end by 4 bases, with 14 bases between. As DNA, the CDR3 is TGTGCCAGCCGGATGAAATCGGGCACTGAAGCTTTCTTT. Protein product: CASRMKSGTEAFF.

The table lists this clone with a few counts. The chain recombines TRBV27 with TRBJ1-2; D perhaps matches TRBD1 (6 bases). The CDR3 totals 13 residues. Deletions cut 5 bases from V and 6 bases from J, with 13 bases between. Germline lookup yields CDR1 MNHEY and CDR2 SMNVEV (reference sequence). In DNA, the CDR3 is TGTGCCAGCAGTATAACAGGGTGGGATGGCTACACCTTC. It codes for CASSITGWDGYTF.

The rearrangement links TRBV10-2 to TRBJ2-1, with 10 nucleotides matching TRBD2. In germline, CDR1 is WSHSY, CDR2 SAAADI. After removal of 3 bases from V and 7 bases from J, the junction contained 6 bases not matched to a gene. The CDR3 is 15 residues long. The CDR3 protein is CASSDPGLAKNEQFF. For the CDR3, the DNA is TGCGCCAGCAGTGACCCGGGACTAGCGAAAAATGAGCAGTTCTTC.

CDR3 residues: CASRGDSWHTIYF. CDR3 nucleotide sequence: TGTGCCAGCAGAGGGGACAGTTGGCACACCATATATTTT. The rearrangement links TRBV6-1 to TRBJ1-3; 7 positions match TRBD1. The CDR3 runs to 13 residues. The trim removed 6 bases at V and 8 bases at J, leaving 7 bases unmatched. CDR1 and CDR2 from the germline V gene are MNHNS and SASEGT.

The rearrangement links TRBV29-1 to TRBJ1-1; no clear D gene. CDR1 is SQVTM and CDR2 is ANQGSEA in the germline V gene. The ends were cut back, 5 bases at V and 4 bases at J, with 14 bases in the middle. The length of the CDR3 is 13 residues. The chain's CDR3 is CSVYGRGSTEAFF. CDR3 coding DNA: TGCAGCGTTTATGGCCGAGGGTCCACTGAAGCTTTCTTT.

J is TRBJ1-1 and V is TRBV7-9; unclear D gene. V dropped 2 bases and J dropped 7 bases, with 5 bases sitting between them. From germline, CDR1 is SEHNR and CDR2 FQNEAQ (reference sequence). This CDR3 comprises 11 residues. The CDR3 is CASSLLGEAFF. Written as DNA, the CDR3 is TGTGCCAGCAGCTTACTAGGTGAAGCTTTCTTT.

This chain links TRBV7-6 with TRBJ2-1; D uncertain. V lost 1 base to trimming and J lost 10 bases, with 11 bases between them. The CDR3 length is 13 residues. CDR1 and CDR2 from the germline V gene are SGHVS and FNYEAQ. CDR3 region: CASSLEVQAEQFF. CDR3 coding DNA: TGTGCCAGCAGCTTAGAGGTTCAGGCAGAGCAGTTCTTC.

Details on this clone: This sample includes further DNA sequences coding for the same CDR3. This sequence joins TRBV20-1 and TRBJ2-1; 8 bases are shared with TRBD2. The germline gives CDR1 DFQATT, CDR2 SNEGSKA (reference sequence). V dropped 6 bases and J dropped 6; count of bases not matched to a gene: 1. This CDR3 is 11 amino acids long. CDR3 loop: CSALAGNEQFF. CDR3 nucleotide sequence: TGCAGTGCCCTAGCGGGCAATGAGCAGTTCTTC.

This chain uses TRBV4-1 with TRBJ1-2; 8 positions agree with TRBD1. This CDR3 is built from 19 residues. CDR1 is MGHRA and CDR2 is YSYEKL in the germline V gene. The J segment lost 1 base and the V segment lost 1 base, leaving 14 bases of the junction unmatched. This CDR3 is CASSQATGASTFNNYGYTF. The DNA for the CDR3 is TGCGCCAGCAGCCAAGCGACAGGGGCCTCAACCTTTAATAACTATGGCTACACCTTC.

V gene TRBV28 combines with J gene TRBJ1-2, with 7 bases fitting TRBD1. The junction had 11 bases not matched to a gene; V was cut back by 6 bases and J by 4 bases. Germline-derived CDR1 and CDR2 are MDHEN and SYDVKM. The CDR3 consists of 15 residues. CDR3 sequence (DNA): TGTGCCAGCAGCCGAGCACCGACAGGGCCCTATGGCTACACCTTC. Residues: CASSRAPTGPYGYTF.

The rearrangement uses TRBV18 and TRBJ2-7, with D possibly TRBD1 on 6 matching bases. Germline CDR1 reads KGHSH; CDR2 reads LQKENI. Deletions cut 3 bases from V and 2 bases from J, with 11 bases between. The CDR3 covers 14 residues. The CDR3 bases are TGTGCCAGCTCACCCCCGGGACAAGCCTACGAGCAGTACTTC. It codes for CASSPPGQAYEQYF.

The chain has TRBV10-2 and TRBJ1-5; 10 nucleotides agree with TRBD1. The V and J ends lost 2 bases and 2 bases, in that order; junction bases with no gene match: 0. The CDR3 is 15 residues long. Germline CDR1 reads WSHSY; CDR2 reads SAAADI. CDR3 residues: CASSEGTGGNQPQHF. CDR3 bases: TGCGCCAGCAGTGAGGGGACAGGGGGCAATCAGCCCCAGCATTTT.

V is TRBV7-9 and J is TRBJ2-3, with D unclear. Trimming left V 4 bases short and J 0 bases short, with 5 bases between. In germline, CDR1 is SEHNR, CDR2 FQNEAQ (reference sequence). The CDR3 sequence is 13 residues long. Here the CDR3 reads CASSSLSTDTQYF. In nucleotides, the CDR3 is TGTGCCAGCAGCTCGCTAAGCACAGATACGCAGTATTTT.

This sequence joins TRBV29-1 and TRBJ1-2, with 7 bases lining up with TRBD1. CDR1 is SQVTM, CDR2 ANQGSEA, per germline. V was clipped by 3 bases and J by 4 bases; unmatched bases: 8. This CDR3 contains 14 residues. Here the CDR3 reads CSVDIHRGSYGYTF. CDR3 nucleotide sequence: TGCAGCGTTGATATTCACAGGGGATCCTATGGCTACACCTTC.

The rearrangement uses TRBV18 and TRBJ2-1, with 7 bases matching TRBD2. Germline V CDR1 and CDR2: KGHSH, LQKENI. V lost 3 bases to trimming and J lost 0 bases; unmatched junction nucleotides: 5. The CDR3 extends over 16 amino acids. The chain's CDR3 is CASSPLGGSSYNEQFF. For the CDR3, the DNA is TGTGCCAGCTCACCCCTTGGCGGGAGCTCCTACAATGAGCAGTTCTTC. Looking up the rest from reference TRBV18 and TRBJ2-1 gives the full variable domain: NAGVMQNPRHLVRRRGQEARLRCSPMKGHSHVYWYRQLPEEGLKFMVYLQKENIIDESGMPKERFSAEFPKEGPSILRIQQVVRGDSAAYFCASSPLGGSSYNEQFFGPGTRLTVL.

The gene calls are TRBV5-4 and TRBJ2-6; D uncertain. The V end lost 1 base, the J end lost 2 bases, and 7 bases lay between the germline ends. CDR1 and CDR2 from the germline V gene are SGHNT and YYREEE (reference sequence). CDR3 length equals 15 residues. CDR3 coding DNA: TGTGCCAGCAGCTTGACATTTGCTGGGGCCAACGTCCTGACTTTC. Its protein is CASSLTFAGANVLTF.

The chain links TRBV30 to TRBJ2-2; D possibly corresponds to TRBD2 (6 bases). The germline CDR1 and CDR2 sequences are GTSNPN and SVGIG (reference sequence). The CDR3 spans 14 residues. V was pared by 4 bases and J by 0 bases, with 9 bases between. The CDR3 protein is CAWNGGTNTGELFF. The CDR3 DNA sequence: TGTGCCTGGAACGGGGGTACGAACACCGGGGAGCTGTTTTTT.

Concerning this clone itself: Other DNA variants within this sample encode the same CDR3. V usage is TRBV28 and J usage is TRBJ2-1, with TRBD2 as a possible D gene (6 bases). The CDR3 has 12 residues. In germline, CDR1 is MDHEN, CDR2 SYDVKM. Trimming removed 2 bases from V and 7 bases from J, with 6 bases in between. This chain's CDR3 is CASSLGGNEQFF. CDR3 DNA: TGTGCCAGCAGTTTAGGAGGGAATGAGCAGTTCTTC.

To note about this clone: The sample contains more than one DNA sequence encoding this CDR3. The chain links TRBV2 to TRBJ2-3, with 11 bases matching TRBD2. The length of the CDR3 is 14 residues. With 4 bases clipped from V and 3 bases from J, the junction kept 0 bases outside the gene matches. Germline V gives CDR1 SNHLY, CDR2 FYNNEI. The CDR3 region has the DNA TGTGCCAGCAGTGGACTAGCGGGGACAGATACGCAGTATTTT. It specifies CASSGLAGTDTQYF.

In DNA form, the CDR3 reads TGTGCCAGCAGGCCCCGGGACAGATCCTACGAGCAGTACTTC. Its protein is CASRPRDRSYEQYF. V and J are TRBV6-1 and TRBJ2-7; TRBD1 matches 7 bases. CDR1 and CDR2 from the germline V gene are MNHNS and SASEGT. The J segment lost 1 base and the V segment lost 6 bases, leaving 6 bases of the junction unmatched. The CDR3 has 14 residues.

The chain links TRBV10-3 to TRBJ1-1; D is ambiguous. Germline V gene data show CDR1 as ENHRY and CDR2 as SYGVKD. V lost 3 bases, J lost 0 bases, and 8 bases lay in between. CDR3 length: 14 amino acids. In DNA, the CDR3 is TGTGCCATCAGTGAACGGGGAGTGAACACTGAAGCTTTCTTT. Its protein is CAISERGVNTEAFF.

The rearrangement joins TRBV10-3 to TRBJ1-2; D is undetermined. V was shortened by 10 bases and J by 1 base, with 10 bases between the two germline ends. Germline loops: CDR1 ENHRY, CDR2 SYGVKD. This CDR3 comprises 12 residues. CDR3 sequence reads: CATRVYNYGYTF. Here the CDR3 DNA reads TGTGCCACCCGGGTTTATAACTATGGCTACACCTTC.

V is TRBV7-9 and J is TRBJ1-2, with D uncertain. Germline CDR1 reads SEHNR; CDR2 reads FQNEAQ (reference sequence). V was trimmed by 3 bases and J by 2 bases, leaving 13 bases between them. The CDR3 runs to 15 residues. CDR3 protein: CASSLASQANYGYTF. The CDR3 nucleotides read TGTGCCAGCAGCTTGGCCTCCCAGGCGAACTATGGCTACACCTTC. The full variable domain, with the rest looked up from reference TRBV7-9 and TRBJ1-2, is DTGVSQNPRHKITKRGQNVTFRCDPISEHNRLYWYRQTLGQGPEFLTYFQNEAQLEKSRLLSDRFSAERPKGSFSTLEIQRTEQGDSAMYLCASSLASQANYGYTFGSGTRLTVV.

V is TRBV4-1 and J is TRBJ2-7, with TRBD1 identical over 7 bases. Trimming removed 4 bases from V and 1 base from J; junction bases left unmatched: 4. In germline, CDR1 is MGHRA, CDR2 YSYEKL. The CDR3 spans 14 residues. The CDR3 DNA reads as TGCGCCAGCAGCCCCCAGGGACAGTCCTACGAGCAGTACTTC. Translated, it gives CASSPQGQSYEQYF.